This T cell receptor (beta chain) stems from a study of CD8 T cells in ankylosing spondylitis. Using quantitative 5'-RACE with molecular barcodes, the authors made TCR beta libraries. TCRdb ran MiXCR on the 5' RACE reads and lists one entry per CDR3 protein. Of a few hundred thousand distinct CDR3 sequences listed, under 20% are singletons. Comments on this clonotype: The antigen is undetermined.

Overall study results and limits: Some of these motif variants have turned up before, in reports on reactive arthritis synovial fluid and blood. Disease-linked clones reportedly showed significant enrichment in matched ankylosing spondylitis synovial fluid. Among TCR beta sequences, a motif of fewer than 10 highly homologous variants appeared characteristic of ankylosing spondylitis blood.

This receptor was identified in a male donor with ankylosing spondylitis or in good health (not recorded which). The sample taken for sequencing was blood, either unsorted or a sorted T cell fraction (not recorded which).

CDR3 region: CASSQVGRTPNTGELFF. The CDR3 coding sequence is TGCGCCAGCAGCCAAGTAGGTCGGACTCCAAACACCGGGGAGCTGTTTTTT. This sequence joins TRBV4-1 and TRBJ2-2; a weak D match, TRBD2 (5 bases). CDR1 is MGHRA, CDR2 YSYEKL, per germline. The V end was cut by 1 base, the J end by 2 bases, with 14 bases between. The CDR3 totals 17 residues.